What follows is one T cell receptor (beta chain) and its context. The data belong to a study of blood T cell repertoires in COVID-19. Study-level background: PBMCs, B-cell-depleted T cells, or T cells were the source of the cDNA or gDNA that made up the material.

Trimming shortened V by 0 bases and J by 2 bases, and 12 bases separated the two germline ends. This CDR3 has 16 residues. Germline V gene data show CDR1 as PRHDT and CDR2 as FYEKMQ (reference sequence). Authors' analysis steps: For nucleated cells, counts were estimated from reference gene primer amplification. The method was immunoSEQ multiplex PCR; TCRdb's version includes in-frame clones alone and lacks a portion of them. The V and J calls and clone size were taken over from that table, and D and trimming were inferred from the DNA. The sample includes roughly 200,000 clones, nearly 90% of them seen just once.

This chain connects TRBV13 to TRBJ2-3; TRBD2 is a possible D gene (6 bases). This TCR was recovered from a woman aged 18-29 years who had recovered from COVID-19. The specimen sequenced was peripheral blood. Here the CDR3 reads CASSLGGQRVTDTQYF. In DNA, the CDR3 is TGTGCCAGCAGCTTAGGCGGCCAGCGGGTCACAGATACGCAGTATTTT.